The 9 T cell receptor beta chains given below trace back to one sample, sequenced in a study of response to subunit inactivated influenza vaccine. TCRdb used MiXCR to reprocess the RT-PCR reads, holding one entry per CDR3 protein. The sample lists 500,000 to 650,000 distinct CDR3 sequences; less than 10% were seen once. The sequencing used PBMCs from blood, collected around 25 months after vaccination. All receptors come from a man between 50 and 75 years old who received an inactivated influenza vaccine.

This clonotype was seen ten or more times. This rearrangement joins TRBV28 to TRBJ2-5; weak D call: TRBD1 (6 bases). The CDR3 runs to 13 residues. Per the germline V gene, CDR1 is MDHEN and CDR2 is SYDVKM. Trimming stripped 5 bases from V and 2 bases from J, with 9 bases between. CDR3 nucleotide sequence: TGTGCCAGCAGTGACAGGTTTCAAGAGACCCAGTACTTC. Its protein is CASSDRFQETQYF. The full variable domain, with the rest looked up from reference TRBV28 and TRBJ2-5, is DVKVTQSSRYLVKRTGEKVFLECVQDMDHENMFWYRQDPGLGLRLIYFSYDVKMKEKGDIPEGYSVSREKKERFSLILESASTNQTSMYLCASSDRFQETQYFGPGTRLLVL.

CDR3 in DNA: TGTGCCAGCAGCCGACTAGCGGGAGGCTCGGGAGAGCAGTACTTC. Residues: CASSRLAGGSGEQYF. The chain is built from TRBV7-2 and TRBJ2-7; 13 bases match TRBD2. V shed 5 bases and J 7 bases; nucleotides not matched to a gene: 8. CDR3 size: 15 residues. Germline assignment: CDR1 SGHTA and CDR2 FQGNSA.

The chain couples TRBV5-5 to TRBJ2-5, with D perhaps TRBD2 (6 bases). The CDR3 runs 15 residues. Germline V CDR1 and CDR2: SGHKS, YYEKEE (reference sequence). Between the trimmed V and J ends, which lost 0 bases and 5 bases, there was a span of 14 bases. Here the CDR3 reads CASSLGSSRGETQYF. The CDR3 coding sequence is TGTGCCAGCAGCTTGGGTAGCAGCCGGGGGGAGACCCAGTACTTC.

This clonotype was counted a few times. The rearrangement uses TRBV27 and TRBJ2-7, with TRBD1 matching 7 bases. V lost 2 bases and J lost 2; bases outside the gene matches: 18. Per the germline V gene, CDR1 is MNHEY and CDR2 is SMNVEV (reference sequence). The CDR3 runs to 19 residues. The CDR3 reads CASSLRDSLTGEETYEQYF. The DNA for the CDR3 is TGTGCCAGCAGTTTAAGGGACAGTTTAACCGGAGAGGAGACCTACGAGCAGTACTTC.

This clonotype was detected ten times or more. This chain joins TRBV12-3 or TRBV12-4 and TRBJ1-1; TRBD1 aligns across 8 bases. After removal of 3 bases from V and 6 bases from J, the junction contained 3 bases not matched to a gene. The CDR3 is made up of 13 amino acids. CDR3 loop: CASSLDRVSEAFF. In DNA form, the CDR3 reads TGTGCCAGCAGTTTGGACAGGGTGTCTGAAGCTTTCTTT.

There are many counts of this clonotype. This chain links TRBV7-2 with TRBJ2-3; 13 bases agree with TRBD2. Germline V CDR1 and CDR2: SGHTA, FQGNSA. This CDR3 is built from 15 residues. V shed 5 bases, J shed 4 bases, and the junction held 3 bases outside the gene matches. The CDR3 region has the DNA TGTGCCAGCAGCCCGGGACTAGCGGGGTCAGATACGCAGTATTTT. Its translation: CASSPGLAGSDTQYF.

This sequence joins TRBV27 and TRBJ1-1; 8 positions agree with TRBD1. CDR1 and CDR2 from the germline V gene are MNHEY and SMNVEV (reference sequence). Trimming removed 4 bases from V and 0 bases from J; junction bases left unmatched: 1. The CDR3 contains 14 residues. The CDR3 reads CASSWTGLNTEAFF. Written as DNA, the CDR3 is TGTGCCAGCAGTTGGACAGGGTTGAACACTGAAGCTTTCTTT.

This clonotype was observed at least ten times. This sequence joins TRBV25-1 and TRBJ2-1; D is unresolved. CDR3 length equals 17 residues. The germline V gene has CDR1 MGHDK and CDR2 SYGVNS. V lost 3 bases and J lost 0, with 15 bases in between. The CDR3 DNA sequence: TGTGCCAGCAGTGAGCACAGTCGATCGAGCTCCTACAATGAGCAGTTCTTC. This translates into CASSEHSRSSSYNEQFF. The full variable domain, with the rest looked up from reference TRBV25-1 and TRBJ2-1, is EADIYQTPRYLVIGTGKKITLECSQTMGHDKMYWYQQDPGMELHLIHYSYGVNSTEKGDLSSESTVSRIRTEHFPLTLESARPSHTSQYLCASSEHSRSSSYNEQFFGPGTRLTVL.

There are many counts of this clonotype. CDR3 amino acids: CAISESPKGLAGYNEQFF. DNA of the CDR3: TGTGCCATCAGTGAGTCACCGAAGGGACTAGCGGGATACAATGAGCAGTTCTTC. V gene TRBV10-3 combines with J gene TRBJ2-1, with 13 bases matching TRBD2. Germline CDR1 reads ENHRY; CDR2 reads SYGVKD. The CDR3 consists of 18 residues. Trimming took 0 bases from V and 4 from J; bases not matched to a gene: 6.